This T cell receptor (beta chain) was obtained from a study of regulatory T cells in long-lasting Graves disease. Combining iRepertoire HTBI primers with Arm-PCR of CDR3 regions, the authors built TCR beta libraries. MiXCR, applied by TCRdb to the multiplex PCR reads, yields one record per CDR3 protein. The sample records a few hundred thousand distinct CDR3 sequences, about 11% being singletons. The CDR3 loop spans 18 amino acids. In germline, CDR1 is LNHNV, CDR2 YYDKDF (reference sequence). V shed 0 bases, J shed 1 base, and the junction held 6 bases outside the gene matches. This clonotype was detected many times. Time point reported: newly diagnosed GD, antithyroid drugs for less than 3 months. PBMC-derived RNA was used for the TCR library. Separately, the same data were catalogued under a study of T cells in Graves' hyperthyroidism and ophthalmopathy.

The specimen comprised peripheral blood mononuclear cells (PBMCs), sampled at new diagnosis, from a patient treated with antithyroid drugs. The V gene is TRBV15, the J gene TRBJ2-2, with 9 bases that match TRBD2. The TCR comes from a woman under 30 with Graves disease. The CDR3 sequence: CATSRDPASGENTGELFF. In DNA form, the CDR3 reads TGTGCCACCAGCAGAGATCCAGCTAGCGGGGAGAACACCGGGGAGCTGTTTTTT.